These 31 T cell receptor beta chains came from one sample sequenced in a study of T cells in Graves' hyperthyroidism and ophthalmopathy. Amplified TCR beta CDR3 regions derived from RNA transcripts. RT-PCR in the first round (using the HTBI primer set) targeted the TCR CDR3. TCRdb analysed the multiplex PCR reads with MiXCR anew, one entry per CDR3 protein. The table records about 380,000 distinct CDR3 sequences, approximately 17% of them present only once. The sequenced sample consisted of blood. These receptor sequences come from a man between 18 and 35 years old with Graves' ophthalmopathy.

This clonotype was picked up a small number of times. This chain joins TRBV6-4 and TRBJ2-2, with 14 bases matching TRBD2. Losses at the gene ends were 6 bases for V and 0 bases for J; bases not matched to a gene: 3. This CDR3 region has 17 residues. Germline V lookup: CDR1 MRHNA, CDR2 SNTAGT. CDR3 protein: CASSRTSGGPNTGELFF. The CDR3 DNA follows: TGTGCCAGCAGCAGGACTAGCGGGGGGCCGAACACCGGGGAGCTGTTTTTT.

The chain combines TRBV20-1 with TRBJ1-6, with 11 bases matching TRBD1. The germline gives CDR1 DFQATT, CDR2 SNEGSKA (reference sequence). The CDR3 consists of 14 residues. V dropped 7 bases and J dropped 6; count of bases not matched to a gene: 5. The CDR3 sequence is CSVPGQGGNSPLHF. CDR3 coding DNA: TGCAGTGTACCGGGACAGGGGGGTAATTCACCCCTCCACTTT.

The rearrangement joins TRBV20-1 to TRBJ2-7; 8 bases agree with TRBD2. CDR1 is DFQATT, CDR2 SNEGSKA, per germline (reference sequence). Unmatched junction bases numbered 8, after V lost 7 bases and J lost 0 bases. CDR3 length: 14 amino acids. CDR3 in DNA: TGCAGTGTCCGCTACGGGGGGGGCTCCTACGAGCAGTACTTC. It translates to CSVRYGGGSYEQYF.

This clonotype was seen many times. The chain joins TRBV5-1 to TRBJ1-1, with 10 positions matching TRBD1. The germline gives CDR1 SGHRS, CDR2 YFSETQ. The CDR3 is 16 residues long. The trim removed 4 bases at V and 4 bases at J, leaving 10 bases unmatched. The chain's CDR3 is CASSAGQGSGGTEAFF. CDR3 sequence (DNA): TGCGCCAGCAGCGCGGGACAGGGGTCGGGTGGCACTGAAGCTTTCTTT.

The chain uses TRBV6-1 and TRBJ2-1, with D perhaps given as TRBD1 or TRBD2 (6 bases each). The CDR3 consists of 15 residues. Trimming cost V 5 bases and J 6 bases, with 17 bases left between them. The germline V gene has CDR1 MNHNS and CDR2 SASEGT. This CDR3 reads CASSWGIWGANEQFF. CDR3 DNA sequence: TGTGCCAGCAGTTGGGGAATATGGGGGGCCAATGAGCAGTTCTTC.

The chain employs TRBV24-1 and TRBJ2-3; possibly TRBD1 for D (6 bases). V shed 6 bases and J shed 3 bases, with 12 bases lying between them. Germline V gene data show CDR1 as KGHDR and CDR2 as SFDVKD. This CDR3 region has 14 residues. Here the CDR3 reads CATSPGEGTDTQYF. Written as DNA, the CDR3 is TGTGCCACCAGTCCAGGGGAAGGGACAGATACGCAGTATTTT.

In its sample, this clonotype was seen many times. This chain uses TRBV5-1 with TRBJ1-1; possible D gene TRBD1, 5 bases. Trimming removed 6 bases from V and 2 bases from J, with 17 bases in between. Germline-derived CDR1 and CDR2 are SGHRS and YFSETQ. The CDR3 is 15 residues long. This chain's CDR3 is CASTRTGGANTEAFF. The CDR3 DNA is TGCGCCAGCACGAGGACGGGCGGGGCTAACACTGAAGCTTTCTTT.

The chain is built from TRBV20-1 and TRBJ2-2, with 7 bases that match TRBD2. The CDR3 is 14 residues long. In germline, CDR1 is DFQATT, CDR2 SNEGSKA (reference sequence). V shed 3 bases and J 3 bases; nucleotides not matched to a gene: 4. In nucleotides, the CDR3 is TGCAGTGCTAGTATGGCGGGGGACACCGGGGAGCTGTTTTTT. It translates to CSASMAGDTGELFF.

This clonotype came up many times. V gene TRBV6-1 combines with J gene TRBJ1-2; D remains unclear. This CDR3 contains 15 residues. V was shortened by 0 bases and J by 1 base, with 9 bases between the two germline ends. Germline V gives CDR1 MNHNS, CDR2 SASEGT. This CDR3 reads CASSEAISFNYGYTF. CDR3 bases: TGTGCCAGCAGTGAAGCGATAAGTTTTAACTATGGCTACACCTTC.

CDR3 nucleotide sequence: TGCGCCAGCAGCCCGGGACAGGCCACCGGGGAGCTGTTTTTT. This sequence encodes CASSPGQATGELFF. The rearrangement joins TRBV4-1 to TRBJ2-2; TRBD1 matches at 8 bases. Germline-derived CDR1 and CDR2 are MGHRA and YSYEKL. The CDR3 runs to 14 residues. After removal of 4 bases from V and 4 bases from J, the junction contained 2 bases not matched to a gene.

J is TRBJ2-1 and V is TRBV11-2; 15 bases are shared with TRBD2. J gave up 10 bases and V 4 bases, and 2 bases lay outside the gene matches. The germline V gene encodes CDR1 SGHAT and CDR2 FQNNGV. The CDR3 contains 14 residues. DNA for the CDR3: TGTGCCAGCAGCTGGACTAGCGGGGGGGAGGAGCAGTTCTTC. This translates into CASSWTSGGEEQFF.

In DNA, the CDR3 is TGTGCCAGCAGTTCGAAATCGTCTCTTACAGGGCTTCTCGGAACCGGGGAGCTGTTTTTT. Protein product: CASSSKSSLTGLLGTGELFF. The V gene is TRBV6-1, the J gene TRBJ2-2; D might be TRBD1 (6 bases). The CDR3 is 20 amino acids. Trimming removed 5 bases at V and 5 bases at J, with 30 bases between. Germline V lookup: CDR1 MNHNS, CDR2 SASEGT.

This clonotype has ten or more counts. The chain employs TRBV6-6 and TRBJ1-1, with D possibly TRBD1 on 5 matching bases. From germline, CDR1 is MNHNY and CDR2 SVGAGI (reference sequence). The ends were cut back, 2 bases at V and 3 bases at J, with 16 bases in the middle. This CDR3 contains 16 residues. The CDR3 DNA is TGTGCCAGCAGTTACGTCATTCGGGACGGCTACACTGAAGCTTTCTTT. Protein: CASSYVIRDGYTEAFF.

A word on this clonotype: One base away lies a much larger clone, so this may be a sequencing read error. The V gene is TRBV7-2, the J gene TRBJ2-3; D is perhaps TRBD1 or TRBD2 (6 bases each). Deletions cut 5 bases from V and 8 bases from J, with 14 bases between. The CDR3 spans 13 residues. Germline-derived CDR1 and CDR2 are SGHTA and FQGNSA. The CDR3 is CASSIETGATQYF. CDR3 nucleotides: TGTGCCAGCAGCATAGAAACGGGGGCTACGCAGTATTTT.

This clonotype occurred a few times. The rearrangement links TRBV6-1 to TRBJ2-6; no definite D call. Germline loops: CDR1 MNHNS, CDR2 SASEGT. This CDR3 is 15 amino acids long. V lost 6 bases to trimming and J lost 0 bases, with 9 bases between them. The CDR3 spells CASRPAHSGANVLTF. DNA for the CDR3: TGTGCCAGCAGGCCGGCCCACTCTGGGGCCAACGTCCTGACTTTC.

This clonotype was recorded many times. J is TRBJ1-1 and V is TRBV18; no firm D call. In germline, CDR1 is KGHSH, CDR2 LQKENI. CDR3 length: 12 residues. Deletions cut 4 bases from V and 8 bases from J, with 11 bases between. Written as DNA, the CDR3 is TGTGCCAGCTCACTCCTTGCTGGCGAAGCTTTCTTT. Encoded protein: CASSLLAGEAFF.

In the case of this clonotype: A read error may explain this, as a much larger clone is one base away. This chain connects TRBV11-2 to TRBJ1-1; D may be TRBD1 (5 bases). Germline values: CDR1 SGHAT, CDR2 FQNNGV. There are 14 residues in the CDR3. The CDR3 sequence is CASGLEVHRDETFF. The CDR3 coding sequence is TGTGCCAGCGGCTTAGAGGTGCACCGGGACGAGACTTTCTTT.

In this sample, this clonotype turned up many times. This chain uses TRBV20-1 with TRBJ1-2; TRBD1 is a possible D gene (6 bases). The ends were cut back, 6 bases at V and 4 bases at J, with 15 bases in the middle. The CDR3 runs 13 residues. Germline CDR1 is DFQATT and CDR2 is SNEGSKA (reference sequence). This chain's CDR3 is CSAGTNGPYGYTF. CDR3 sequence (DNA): TGCAGTGCCGGGACAAATGGGCCCTATGGCTACACCTTC.

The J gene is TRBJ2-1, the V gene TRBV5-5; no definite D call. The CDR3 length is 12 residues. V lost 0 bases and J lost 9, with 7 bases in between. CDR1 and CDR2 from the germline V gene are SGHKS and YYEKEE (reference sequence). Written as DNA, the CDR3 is TGTGCCAGCAGCTTGGTTTTCAGTGAGCAGTTCTTC. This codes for CASSLVFSEQFF.

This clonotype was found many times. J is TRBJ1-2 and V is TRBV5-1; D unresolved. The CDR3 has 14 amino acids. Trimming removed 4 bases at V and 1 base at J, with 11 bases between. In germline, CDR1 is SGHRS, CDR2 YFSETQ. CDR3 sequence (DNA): TGCGCCAGCAGCACCTTACACAGTAACTATGGCTACACCTTC. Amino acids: CASSTLHSNYGYTF. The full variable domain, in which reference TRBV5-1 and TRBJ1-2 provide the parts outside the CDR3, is KAGVTQTPRYLIKTRGQQVTLSCSPISGHRSVSWYQQTPGQGLQFLFEYFSETQRNKGNFPGRFSGRQFSNSRSEMNVSTLELGDSALYLCASSTLHSNYGYTFGSGTRLTVV.

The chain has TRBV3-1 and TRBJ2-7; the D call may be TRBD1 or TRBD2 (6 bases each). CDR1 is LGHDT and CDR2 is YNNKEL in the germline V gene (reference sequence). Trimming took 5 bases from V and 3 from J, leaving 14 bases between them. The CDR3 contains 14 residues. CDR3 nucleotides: TGTGCCAGCAGCTACCTGGGGGGCCGCTACGAGCAGTACTTC. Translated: CASSYLGGRYEQYF.

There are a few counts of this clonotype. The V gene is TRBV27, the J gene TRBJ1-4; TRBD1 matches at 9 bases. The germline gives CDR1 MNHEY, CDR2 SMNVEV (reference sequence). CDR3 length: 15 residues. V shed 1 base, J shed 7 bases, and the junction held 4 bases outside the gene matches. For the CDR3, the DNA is TGTGCCAGCAGTTTATTGGGACAGGGAGGTGAAAAACTGTTTTTT. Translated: CASSLLGQGGEKLFF. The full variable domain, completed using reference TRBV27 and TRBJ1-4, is EAQVTQNPRYLITVTGKKLTVTCSQNMNHEYMSWYRQDPGLGLRQIYYSMNVEVTDKGDVPEGYKVSRKEKRNFPLILESPSPNQTSLYFCASSLLGQGGEKLFFGSGTQLSVL.

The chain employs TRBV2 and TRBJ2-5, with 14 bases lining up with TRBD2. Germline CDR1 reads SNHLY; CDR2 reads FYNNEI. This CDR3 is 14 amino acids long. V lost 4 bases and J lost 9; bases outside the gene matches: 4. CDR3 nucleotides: TGTGCCAGCAGTGGACTAGCGGGGGGGGAGGCCCAGTACTTC. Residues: CASSGLAGGEAQYF.

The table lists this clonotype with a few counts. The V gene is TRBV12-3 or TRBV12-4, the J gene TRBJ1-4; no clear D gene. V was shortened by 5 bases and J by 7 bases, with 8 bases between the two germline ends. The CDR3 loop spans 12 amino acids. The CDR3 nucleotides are TGTGCCAGCAGTACCGGAGTTGAAAAACTGTTTTTT. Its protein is CASSTGVEKLFF.

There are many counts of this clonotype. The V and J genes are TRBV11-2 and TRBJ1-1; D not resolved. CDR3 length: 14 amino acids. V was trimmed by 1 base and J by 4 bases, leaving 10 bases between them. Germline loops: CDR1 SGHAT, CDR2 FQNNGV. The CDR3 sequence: CASSLVGFGTEAFF. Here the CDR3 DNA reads TGTGCCAGCAGCTTAGTGGGGTTTGGCACTGAAGCTTTCTTT.

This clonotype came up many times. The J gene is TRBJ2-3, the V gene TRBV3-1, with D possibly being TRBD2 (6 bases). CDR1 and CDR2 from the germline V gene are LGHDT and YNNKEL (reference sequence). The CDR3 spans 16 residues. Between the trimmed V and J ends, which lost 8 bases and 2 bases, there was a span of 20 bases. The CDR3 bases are TGTGCCAGCCGCCCCGCAGTGGGGGAGGCCACAGATACGCAGTATTTT. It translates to CASRPAVGEATDTQYF.

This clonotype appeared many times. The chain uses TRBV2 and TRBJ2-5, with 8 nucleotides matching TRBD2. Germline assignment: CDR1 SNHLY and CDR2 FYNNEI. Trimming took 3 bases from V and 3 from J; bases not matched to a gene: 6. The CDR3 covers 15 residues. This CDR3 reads CASSDGGEWKETQYF. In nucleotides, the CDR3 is TGTGCCAGCAGTGACGGGGGGGAGTGGAAAGAGACCCAGTACTTC.

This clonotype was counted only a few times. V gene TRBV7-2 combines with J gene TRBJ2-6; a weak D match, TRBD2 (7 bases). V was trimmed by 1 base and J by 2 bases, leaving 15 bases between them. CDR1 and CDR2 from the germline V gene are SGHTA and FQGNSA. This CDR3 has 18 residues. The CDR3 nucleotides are TGTGCCAGCAGCTTAGTTGGGGGGGCTGCGACTGGGGCCAACGTCCTGACTTTC. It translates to CASSLVGGAATGANVLTF.

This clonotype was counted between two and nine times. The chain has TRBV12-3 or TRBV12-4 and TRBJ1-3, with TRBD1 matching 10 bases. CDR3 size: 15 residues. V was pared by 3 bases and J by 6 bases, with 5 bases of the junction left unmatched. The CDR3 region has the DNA TGTGCCAGCAGTTTCCCAAGACAGGGGGCAAACACCATATATTTT. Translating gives CASSFPRQGANTIYF.

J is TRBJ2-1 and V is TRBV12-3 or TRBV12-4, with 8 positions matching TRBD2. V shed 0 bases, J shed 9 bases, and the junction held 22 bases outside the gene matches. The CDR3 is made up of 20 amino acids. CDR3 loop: CASSLAFRRSGGKRGGEQFF. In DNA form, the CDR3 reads TGTGCCAGCAGTTTAGCTTTTAGGAGGAGCGGGGGCAAACGGGGCGGTGAGCAGTTCTTC.

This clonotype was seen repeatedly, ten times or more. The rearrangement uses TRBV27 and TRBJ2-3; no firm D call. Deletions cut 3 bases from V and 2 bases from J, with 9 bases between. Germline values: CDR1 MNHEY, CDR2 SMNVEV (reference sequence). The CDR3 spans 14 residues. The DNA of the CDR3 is TGTGCCAGCAGTTTTGGCGGTCCCACAGATACGCAGTATTTT. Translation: CASSFGGPTDTQYF.